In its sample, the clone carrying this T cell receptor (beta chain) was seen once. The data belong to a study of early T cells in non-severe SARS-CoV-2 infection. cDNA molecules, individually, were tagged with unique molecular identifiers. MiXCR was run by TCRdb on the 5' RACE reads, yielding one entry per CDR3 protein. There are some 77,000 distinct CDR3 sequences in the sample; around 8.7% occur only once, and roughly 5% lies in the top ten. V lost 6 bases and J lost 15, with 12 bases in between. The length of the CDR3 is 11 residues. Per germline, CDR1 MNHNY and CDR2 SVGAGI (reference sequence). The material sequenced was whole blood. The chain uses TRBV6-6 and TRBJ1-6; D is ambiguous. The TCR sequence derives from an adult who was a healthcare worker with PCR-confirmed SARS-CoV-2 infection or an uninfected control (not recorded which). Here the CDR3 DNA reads TGTGCCAGCAGGGCCCAGAGGGACCTCCACTTT. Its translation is CASRAQRDLHF.